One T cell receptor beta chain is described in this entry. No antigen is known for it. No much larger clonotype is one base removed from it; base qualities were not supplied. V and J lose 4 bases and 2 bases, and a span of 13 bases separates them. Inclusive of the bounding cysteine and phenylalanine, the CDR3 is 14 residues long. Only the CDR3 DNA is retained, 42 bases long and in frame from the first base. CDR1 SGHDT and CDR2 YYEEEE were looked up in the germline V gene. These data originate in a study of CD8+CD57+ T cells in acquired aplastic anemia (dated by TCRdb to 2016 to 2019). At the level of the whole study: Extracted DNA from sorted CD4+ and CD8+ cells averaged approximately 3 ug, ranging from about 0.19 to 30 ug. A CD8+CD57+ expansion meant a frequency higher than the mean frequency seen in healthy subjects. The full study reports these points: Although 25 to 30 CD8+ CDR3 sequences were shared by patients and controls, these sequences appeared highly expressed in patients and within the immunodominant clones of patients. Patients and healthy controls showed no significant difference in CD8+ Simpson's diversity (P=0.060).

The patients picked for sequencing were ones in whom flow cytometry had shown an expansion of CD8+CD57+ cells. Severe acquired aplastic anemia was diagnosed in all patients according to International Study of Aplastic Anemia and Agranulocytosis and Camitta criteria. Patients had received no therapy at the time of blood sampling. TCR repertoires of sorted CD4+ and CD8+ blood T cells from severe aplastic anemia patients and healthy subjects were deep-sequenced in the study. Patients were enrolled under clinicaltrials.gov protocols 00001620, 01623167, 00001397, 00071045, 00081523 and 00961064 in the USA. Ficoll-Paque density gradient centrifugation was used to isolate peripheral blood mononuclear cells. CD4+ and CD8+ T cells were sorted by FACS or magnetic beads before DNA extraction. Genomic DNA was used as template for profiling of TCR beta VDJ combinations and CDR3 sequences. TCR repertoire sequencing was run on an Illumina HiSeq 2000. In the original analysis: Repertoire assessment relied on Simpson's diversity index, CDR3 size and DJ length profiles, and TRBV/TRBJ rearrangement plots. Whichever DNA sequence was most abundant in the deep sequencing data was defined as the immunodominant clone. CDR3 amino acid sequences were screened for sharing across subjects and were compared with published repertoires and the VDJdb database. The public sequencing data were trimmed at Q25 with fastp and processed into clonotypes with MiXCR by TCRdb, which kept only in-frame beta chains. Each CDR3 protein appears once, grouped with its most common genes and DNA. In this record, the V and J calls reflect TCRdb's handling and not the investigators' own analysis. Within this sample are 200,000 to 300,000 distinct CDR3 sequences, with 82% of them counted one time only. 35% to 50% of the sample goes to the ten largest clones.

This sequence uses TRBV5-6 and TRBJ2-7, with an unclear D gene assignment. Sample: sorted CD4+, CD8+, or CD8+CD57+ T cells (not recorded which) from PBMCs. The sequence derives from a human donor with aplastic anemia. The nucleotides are TGTGCCAGCAGCCCCGTTGACGTAGCCTACGAGCAGTACTTC. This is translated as CASSPVDVAYEQYF.